The clone carrying this T cell receptor beta chain was recorded once. CDR1 and CDR2 from the germline V gene are SNHLY and FYNNEI. CDR3 length: 15 amino acids. V was pared by 2 bases and J by 6 bases, with 17 bases between. Total RNA extraction produced at least 6 micrograms (per sample) for the study. This specimen belongs to a study of blood T cells in healthy people across ages. Sample-barcoded 5' priming and a J-beta primer mix drove a second PCR of roughly 7 to 11 cycles. TCRdb itself ran the 5' RACE reads through MiXCR, one entry per CDR3 protein. The data hold almost 1 million distinct CDR3 sequences, with just over 50% observed a single time.

Source material: blood. V gene TRBV2 combines with J gene TRBJ2-7; D perhaps matches TRBD1 (6 bases). This receptor was obtained from a woman aged 55-70 years in good health. CDR3 loop: CASSEWGTGPSEQYF. DNA for the CDR3: TGTGCCAGCAGTGAATGGGGTACAGGGCCCTCCGAGCAGTACTTC.